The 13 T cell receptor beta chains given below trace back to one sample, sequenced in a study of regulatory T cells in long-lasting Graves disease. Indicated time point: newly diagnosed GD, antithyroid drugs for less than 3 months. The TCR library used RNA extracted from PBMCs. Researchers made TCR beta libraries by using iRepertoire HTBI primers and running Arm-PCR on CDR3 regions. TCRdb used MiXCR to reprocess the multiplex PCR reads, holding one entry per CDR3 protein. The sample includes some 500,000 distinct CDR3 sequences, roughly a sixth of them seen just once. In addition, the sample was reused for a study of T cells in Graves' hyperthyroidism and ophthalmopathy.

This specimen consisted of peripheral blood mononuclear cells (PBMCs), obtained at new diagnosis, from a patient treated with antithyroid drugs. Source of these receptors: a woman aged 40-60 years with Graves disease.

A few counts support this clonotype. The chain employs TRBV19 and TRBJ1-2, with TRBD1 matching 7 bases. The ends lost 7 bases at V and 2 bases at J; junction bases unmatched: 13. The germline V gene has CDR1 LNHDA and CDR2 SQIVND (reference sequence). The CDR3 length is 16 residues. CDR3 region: CASIAAGTELNYGYTF. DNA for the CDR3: TGTGCCAGTATTGCTGCCGGGACAGAACTCAACTATGGCTACACCTTC. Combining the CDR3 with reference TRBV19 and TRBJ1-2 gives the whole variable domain DGGITQSPKYLFRKEGQNVTLSCEQNLNHDAMYWYRQDPGQGLRLIYYSQIVNDFQKGDIAEGYSVSREKKESFPLTVTSAQKNPTAFYLCASIAAGTELNYGYTFGSGTRLTVV.

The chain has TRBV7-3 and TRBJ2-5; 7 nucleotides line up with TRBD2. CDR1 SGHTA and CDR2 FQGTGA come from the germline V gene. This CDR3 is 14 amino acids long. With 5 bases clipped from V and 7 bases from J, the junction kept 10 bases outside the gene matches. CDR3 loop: CASSPQGGGTTQYF. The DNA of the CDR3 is TGTGCCAGCAGCCCGCAGGGCGGGGGAACGACCCAGTACTTC.

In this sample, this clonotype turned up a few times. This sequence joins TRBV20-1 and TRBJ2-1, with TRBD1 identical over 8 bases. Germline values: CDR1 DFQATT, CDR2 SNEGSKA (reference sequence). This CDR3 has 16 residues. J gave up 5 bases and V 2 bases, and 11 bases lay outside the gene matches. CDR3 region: CSARTETGESNNEQFF. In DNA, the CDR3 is TGCAGTGCTAGAACGGAGACAGGGGAATCGAACAATGAGCAGTTCTTC.

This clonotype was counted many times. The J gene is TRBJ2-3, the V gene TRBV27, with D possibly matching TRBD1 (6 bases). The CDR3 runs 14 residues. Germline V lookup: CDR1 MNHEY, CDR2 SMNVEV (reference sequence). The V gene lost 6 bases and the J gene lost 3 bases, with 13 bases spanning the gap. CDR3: CASSNRVGTDTQYF. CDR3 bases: TGTGCCAGCAGCAACAGGGTAGGGACAGATACGCAGTATTTT.

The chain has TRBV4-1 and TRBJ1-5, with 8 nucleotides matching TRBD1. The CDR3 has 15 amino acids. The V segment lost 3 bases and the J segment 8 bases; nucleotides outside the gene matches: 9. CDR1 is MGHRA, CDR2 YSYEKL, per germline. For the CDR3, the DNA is TGCGCCAGCAGCCAGCTCTCAGGGGGCGAGAAGCCCCAGCATTTT. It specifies CASSQLSGGEKPQHF.

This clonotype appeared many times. The CDR3 bases are TGTGCCAGCAGTTACTCCCCCTTTACAGATACGCAGTATTTT. Its protein product is CASSYSPFTDTQYF. This chain joins TRBV6-5 and TRBJ2-3; D gene uncertain. Trimming took off 0 bases at V and 3 bases at J, with 7 bases between the two ends. The germline CDR1 and CDR2 sequences are MNHEY and SVGAGI. This CDR3 contains 14 residues.

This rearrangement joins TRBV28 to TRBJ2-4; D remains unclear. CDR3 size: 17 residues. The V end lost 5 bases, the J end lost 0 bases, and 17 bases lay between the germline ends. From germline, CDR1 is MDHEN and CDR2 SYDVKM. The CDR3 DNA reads TGTGCCAGCAGTCGAAAGAAGGGTACGCTAGCCAAAAACATTCAGTACTTC. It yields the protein CASSRKKGTLAKNIQYF.

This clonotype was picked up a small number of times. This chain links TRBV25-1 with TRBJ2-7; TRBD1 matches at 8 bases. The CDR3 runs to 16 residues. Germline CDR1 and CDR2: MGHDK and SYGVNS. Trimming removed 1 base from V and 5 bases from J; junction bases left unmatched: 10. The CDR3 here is CASSESDRTGSNEQYF. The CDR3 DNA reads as TGTGCCAGCAGTGAATCTGATCGGACAGGGTCCAACGAGCAGTACTTC.

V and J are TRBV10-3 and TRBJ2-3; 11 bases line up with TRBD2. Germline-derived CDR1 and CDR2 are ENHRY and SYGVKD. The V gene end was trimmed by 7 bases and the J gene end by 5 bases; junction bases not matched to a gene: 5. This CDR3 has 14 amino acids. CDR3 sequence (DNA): TGTGCCATCAATACTAGCGGGGGTGGAGATACGCAGTATTTT. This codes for CAINTSGGGDTQYF.

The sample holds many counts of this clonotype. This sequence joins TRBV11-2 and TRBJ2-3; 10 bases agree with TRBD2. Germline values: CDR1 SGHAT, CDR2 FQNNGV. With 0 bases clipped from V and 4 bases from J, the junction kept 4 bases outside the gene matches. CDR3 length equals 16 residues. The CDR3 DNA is TGTGCCAGCAGCTTAGATATCAGCGGGGGGGCAGATACGCAGTATTTT. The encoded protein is CASSLDISGGADTQYF. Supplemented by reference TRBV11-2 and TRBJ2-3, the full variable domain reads EAGVAQSPRYKIIEKRQSVAFWCNPISGHATLYWYQQILGQGPKLLIQFQNNGVVDDSQLPKDRFSAERLKGVDSTLKIQPAKLEDSAVYLCASSLDISGGADTQYFGPGTRLTVL.

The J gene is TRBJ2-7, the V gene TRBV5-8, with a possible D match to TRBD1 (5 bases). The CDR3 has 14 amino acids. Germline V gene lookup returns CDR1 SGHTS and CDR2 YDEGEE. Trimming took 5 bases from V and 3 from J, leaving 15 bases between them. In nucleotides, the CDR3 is TGTGCCAGCAGGGTGGGAAGGGGATACTACGAGCAGTACTTC. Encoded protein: CASRVGRGYYEQYF.

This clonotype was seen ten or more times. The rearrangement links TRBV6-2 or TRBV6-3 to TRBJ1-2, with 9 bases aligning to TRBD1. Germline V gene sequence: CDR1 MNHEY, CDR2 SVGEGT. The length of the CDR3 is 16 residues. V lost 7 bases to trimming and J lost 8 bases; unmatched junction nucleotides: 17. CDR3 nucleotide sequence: TGTGCCAGCACTAGGGATCCCCCCGGGACAGGGTCGGGCTACACCTTC. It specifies CASTRDPPGTGSGYTF.

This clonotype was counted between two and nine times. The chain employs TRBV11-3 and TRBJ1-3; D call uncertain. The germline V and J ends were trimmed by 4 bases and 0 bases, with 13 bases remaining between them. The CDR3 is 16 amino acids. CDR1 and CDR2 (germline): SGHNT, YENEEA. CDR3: CASSSQPRSSGNTIYF. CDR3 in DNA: TGTGCCAGCAGCTCCCAGCCCAGGAGCTCTGGAAACACCATATATTTT.